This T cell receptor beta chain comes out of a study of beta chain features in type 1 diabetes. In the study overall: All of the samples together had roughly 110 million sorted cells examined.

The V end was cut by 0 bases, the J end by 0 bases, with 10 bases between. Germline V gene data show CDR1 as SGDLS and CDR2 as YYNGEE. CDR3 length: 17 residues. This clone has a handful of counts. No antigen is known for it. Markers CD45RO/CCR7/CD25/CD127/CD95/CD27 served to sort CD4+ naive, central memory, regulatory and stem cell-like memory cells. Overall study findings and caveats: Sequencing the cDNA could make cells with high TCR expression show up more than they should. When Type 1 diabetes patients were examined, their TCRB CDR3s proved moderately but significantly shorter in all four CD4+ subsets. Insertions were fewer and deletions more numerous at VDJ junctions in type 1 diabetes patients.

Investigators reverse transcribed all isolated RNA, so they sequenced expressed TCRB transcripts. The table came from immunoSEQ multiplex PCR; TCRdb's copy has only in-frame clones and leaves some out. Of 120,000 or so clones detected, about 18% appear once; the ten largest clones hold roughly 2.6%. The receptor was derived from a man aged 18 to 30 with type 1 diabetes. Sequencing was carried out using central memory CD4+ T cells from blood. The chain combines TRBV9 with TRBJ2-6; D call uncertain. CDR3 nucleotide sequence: TGTGCCAGCAGCGTAGTGGAACGATTCTCTGGGGCCAACGTCCTGACTTTC. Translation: CASSVVERFSGANVLTF.